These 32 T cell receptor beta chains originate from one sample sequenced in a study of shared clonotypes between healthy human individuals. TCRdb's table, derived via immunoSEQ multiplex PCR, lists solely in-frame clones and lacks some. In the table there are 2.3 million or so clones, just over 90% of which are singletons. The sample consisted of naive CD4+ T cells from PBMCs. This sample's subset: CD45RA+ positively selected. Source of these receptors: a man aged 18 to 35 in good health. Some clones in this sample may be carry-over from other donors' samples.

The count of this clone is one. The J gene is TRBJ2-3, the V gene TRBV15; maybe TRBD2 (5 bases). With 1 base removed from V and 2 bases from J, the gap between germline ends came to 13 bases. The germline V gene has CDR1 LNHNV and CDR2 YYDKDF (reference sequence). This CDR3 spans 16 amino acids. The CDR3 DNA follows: TGTGCCACCAGCAGAGGGGCGGGCGCCTTCACAGATACGCAGTATTTT. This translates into CATSRGAGAFTDTQYF.

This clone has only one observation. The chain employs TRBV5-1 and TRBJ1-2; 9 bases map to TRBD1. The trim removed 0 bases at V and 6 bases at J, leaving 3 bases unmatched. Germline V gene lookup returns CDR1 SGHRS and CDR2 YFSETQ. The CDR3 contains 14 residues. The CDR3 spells CASSLGDRANGYTF. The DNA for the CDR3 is TGCGCCAGCAGCTTGGGGGACAGGGCGAATGGCTACACCTTC.

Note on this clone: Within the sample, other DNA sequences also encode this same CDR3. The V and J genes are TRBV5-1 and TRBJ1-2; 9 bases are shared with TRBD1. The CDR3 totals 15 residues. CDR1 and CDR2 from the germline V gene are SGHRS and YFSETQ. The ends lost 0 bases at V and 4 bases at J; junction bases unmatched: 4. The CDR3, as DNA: TGCGCCAGCAGCTTGGGGGGACAGGGCAGCTATGGCTACACCTTC. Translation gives CASSLGGQGSYGYTF.

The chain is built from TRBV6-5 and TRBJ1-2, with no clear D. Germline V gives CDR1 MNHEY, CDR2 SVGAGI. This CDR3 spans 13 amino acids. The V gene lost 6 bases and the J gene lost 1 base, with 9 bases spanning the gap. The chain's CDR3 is CASRVLGNYGYTF. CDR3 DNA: TGTGCCAGCAGAGTACTGGGTAACTATGGCTACACCTTC.

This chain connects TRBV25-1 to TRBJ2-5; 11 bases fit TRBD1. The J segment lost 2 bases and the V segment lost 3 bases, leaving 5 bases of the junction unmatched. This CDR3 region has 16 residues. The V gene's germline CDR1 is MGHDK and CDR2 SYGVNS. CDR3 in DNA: TGTGCCAGCAGTGATTTGGGACAGGGGGTACAAGAGACCCAGTACTTC. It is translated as CASSDLGQGVQETQYF.

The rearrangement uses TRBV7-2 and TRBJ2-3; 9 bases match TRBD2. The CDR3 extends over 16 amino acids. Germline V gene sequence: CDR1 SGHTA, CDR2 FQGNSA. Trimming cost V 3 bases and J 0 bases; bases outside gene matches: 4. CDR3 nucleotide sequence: TGTGCCAGCAGCTTCCCTGCGGGAGGGAGCACAGATACGCAGTATTTT. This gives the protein CASSFPAGGSTDTQYF. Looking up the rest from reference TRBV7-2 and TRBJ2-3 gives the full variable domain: GAGVSQSPSNKVTEKGKDVELRCDPISGHTALYWYRQSLGQGLEFLIYFQGNSAPDKSGLPSDRFSAERTGGSVSTLTIQRTQQEDSAVYLCASSFPAGGSTDTQYFGPGTRLTVL.

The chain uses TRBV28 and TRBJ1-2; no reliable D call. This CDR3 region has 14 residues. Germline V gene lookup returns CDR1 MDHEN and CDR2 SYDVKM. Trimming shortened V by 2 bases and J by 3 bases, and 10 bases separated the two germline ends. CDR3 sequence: CASSLLAVDYGYTF. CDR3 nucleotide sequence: TGTGCCAGCAGTTTACTCGCCGTAGACTATGGCTACACCTTC.

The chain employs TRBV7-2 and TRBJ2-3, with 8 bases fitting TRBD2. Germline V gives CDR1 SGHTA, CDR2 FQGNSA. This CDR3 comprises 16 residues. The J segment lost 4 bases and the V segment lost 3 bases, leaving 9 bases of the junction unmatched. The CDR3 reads CASSFASGSTADTQYF. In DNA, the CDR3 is TGTGCCAGCAGCTTTGCCAGCGGGAGTACCGCAGATACGCAGTATTTT.

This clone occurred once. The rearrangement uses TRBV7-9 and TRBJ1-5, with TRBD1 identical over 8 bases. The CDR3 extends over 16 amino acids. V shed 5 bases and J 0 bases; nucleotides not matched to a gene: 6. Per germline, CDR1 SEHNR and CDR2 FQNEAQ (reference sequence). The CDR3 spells CASSITGGPSNQPQHF. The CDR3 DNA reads TGTGCCAGCAGCATAACAGGGGGGCCTAGCAATCAGCCCCAGCATTTT.

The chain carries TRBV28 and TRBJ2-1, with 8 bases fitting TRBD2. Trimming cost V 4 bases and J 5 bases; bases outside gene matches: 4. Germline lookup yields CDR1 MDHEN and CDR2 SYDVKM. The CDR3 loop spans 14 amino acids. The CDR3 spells CASSSGTSDNEQFF. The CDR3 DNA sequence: TGTGCCAGCAGTTCGGGGACTAGTGACAATGAGCAGTTCTTC.

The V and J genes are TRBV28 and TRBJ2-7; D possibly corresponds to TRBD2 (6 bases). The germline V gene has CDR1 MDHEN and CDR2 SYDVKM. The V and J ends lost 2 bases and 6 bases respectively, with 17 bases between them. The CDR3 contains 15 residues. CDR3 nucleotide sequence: TGTGCCAGCAGTTTAGCGGGCCAGCGGGCCTCCGAGCAGTACTTC. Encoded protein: CASSLAGQRASEQYF.

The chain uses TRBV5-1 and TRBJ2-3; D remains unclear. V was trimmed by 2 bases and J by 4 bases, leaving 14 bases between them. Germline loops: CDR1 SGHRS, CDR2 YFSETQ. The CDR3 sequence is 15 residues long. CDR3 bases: TGCGCCAGCAGCTTATTGTCCGGGTTCGCAGATACGCAGTATTTT. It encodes CASSLLSGFADTQYF.

The CDR3 coding sequence is TGCGCCAGCAGCTTGGGACTAGCGGGAGGAAACAATGAGCAGTTCTTC. Its translation: CASSLGLAGGNNEQFF. J is TRBJ2-1 and V is TRBV5-1, with 13 nucleotides matching TRBD2. In germline, CDR1 is SGHRS, CDR2 YFSETQ. The V gene end was trimmed by 0 bases and the J gene end by 5 bases; junction bases not matched to a gene: 2. CDR3 size: 16 residues.

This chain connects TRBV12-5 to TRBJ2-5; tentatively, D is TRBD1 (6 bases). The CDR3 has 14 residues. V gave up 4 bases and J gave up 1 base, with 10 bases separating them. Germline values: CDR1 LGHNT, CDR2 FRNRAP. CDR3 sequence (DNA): TGTGCTAGTGGTTCCTGGGGGCCCCAAGAGACCCAGTACTTC. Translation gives CASGSWGPQETQYF.

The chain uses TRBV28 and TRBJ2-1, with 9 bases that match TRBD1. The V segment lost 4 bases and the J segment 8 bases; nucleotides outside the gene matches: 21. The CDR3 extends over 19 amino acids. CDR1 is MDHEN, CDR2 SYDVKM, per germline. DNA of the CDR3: TGTGCCAGCAGTTCCCAAATCCCGGGACAGGGTGCACCATTCGATGAGCAGTTCTTC. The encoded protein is CASSSQIPGQGAPFDEQFF.

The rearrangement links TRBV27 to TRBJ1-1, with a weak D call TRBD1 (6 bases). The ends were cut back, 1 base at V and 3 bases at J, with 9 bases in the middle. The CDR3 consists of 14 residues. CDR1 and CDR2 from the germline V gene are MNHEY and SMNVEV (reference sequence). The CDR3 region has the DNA TGTGCCAGCAGTTTATTGCCAGGGGACACTGAAGCTTTCTTT. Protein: CASSLLPGDTEAFF.

The CDR3 region is CASSVTIQGAFSGELFF. The CDR3 DNA sequence: TGTGCCAGCAGCGTAACAATTCAGGGGGCGTTTTCCGGGGAGCTGTTTTTT. This chain connects TRBV9 to TRBJ2-2, with TRBD1 identical over 8 bases. Losses at the gene ends were 1 base for V and 6 bases for J; bases not matched to a gene: 11. This CDR3 has 17 residues. The germline CDR1 and CDR2 sequences are SGDLS and YYNGEE.

The CDR3 loop is CASSFRSGQGSYEQYF. The CDR3 DNA reads TGTGCCAGCAGTTTTCGATCGGGACAGGGCTCCTACGAGCAGTACTTC. The rearrangement joins TRBV28 to TRBJ2-7, with 9 positions matching TRBD1. V lost 3 bases and J lost 0; bases outside the gene matches: 6. The V gene's germline CDR1 is MDHEN and CDR2 SYDVKM. This CDR3 is 16 amino acids long.

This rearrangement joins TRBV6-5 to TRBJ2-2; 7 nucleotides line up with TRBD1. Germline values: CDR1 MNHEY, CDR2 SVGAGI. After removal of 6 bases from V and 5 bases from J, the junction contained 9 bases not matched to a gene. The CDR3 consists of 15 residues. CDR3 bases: TGTGCCAGCAGCAACGGGCAGGGGGTAACCGGGGAGCTGTTTTTT. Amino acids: CASSNGQGVTGELFF.

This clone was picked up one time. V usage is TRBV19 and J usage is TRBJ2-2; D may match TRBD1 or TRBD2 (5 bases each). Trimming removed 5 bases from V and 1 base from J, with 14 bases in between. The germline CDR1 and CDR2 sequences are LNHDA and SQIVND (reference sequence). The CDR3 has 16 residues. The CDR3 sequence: CASSPPGTENTGELFF. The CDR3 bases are TGTGCCAGTAGTCCTCCCGGGACGGAGAACACCGGGGAGCTGTTTTTT.

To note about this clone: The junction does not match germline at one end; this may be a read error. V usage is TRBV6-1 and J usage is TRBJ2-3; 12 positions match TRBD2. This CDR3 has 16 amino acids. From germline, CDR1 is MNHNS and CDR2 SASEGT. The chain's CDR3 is CASREGLAGFTDTQYF. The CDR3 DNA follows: TGTGCCAGCAGAGAAGGACTAGCGGGGTTCACAGATACGCAGTATTTT.

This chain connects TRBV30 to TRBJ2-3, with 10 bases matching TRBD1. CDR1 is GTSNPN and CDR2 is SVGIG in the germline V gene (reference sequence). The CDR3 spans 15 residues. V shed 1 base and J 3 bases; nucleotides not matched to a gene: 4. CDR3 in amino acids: CAWSEGQGSTDTQYF. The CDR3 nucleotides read TGTGCCTGGAGTGAGGGACAGGGGTCGACAGATACGCAGTATTTT.

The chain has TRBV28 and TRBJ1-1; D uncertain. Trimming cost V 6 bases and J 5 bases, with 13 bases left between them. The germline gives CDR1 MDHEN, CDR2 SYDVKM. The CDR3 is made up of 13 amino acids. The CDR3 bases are TGTGCCAGCAGCTCTACCTTTAGGACTGAAGCTTTCTTT. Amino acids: CASSSTFRTEAFF.

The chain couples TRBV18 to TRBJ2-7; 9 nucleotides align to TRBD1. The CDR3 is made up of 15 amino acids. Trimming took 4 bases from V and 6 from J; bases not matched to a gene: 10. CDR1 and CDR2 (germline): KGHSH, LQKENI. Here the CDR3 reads CASSRYGTGISEQYF. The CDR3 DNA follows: TGTGCCAGCTCACGGTACGGGACAGGGATTTCCGAGCAGTACTTC. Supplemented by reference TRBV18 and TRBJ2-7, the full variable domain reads NAGVMQNPRHLVRRRGQEARLRCSPMKGHSHVYWYRQLPEEGLKFMVYLQKENIIDESGMPKERFSAEFPKEGPSILRIQQVVRGDSAAYFCASSRYGTGISEQYFGPGTRLTVT.

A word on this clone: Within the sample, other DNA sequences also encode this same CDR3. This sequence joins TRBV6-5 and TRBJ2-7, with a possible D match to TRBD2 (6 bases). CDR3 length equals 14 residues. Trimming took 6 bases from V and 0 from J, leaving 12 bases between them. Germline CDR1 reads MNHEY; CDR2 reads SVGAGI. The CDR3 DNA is TGTGCCAGCAGCAGAGCGGGTAGCTCCTACGAGCAGTACTTC. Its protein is CASSRAGSSYEQYF.

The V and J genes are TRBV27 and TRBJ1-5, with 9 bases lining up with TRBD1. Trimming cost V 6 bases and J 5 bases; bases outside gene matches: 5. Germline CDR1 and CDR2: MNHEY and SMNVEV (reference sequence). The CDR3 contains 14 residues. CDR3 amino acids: CASRETGGHQPQHF. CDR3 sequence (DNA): TGTGCCAGCAGAGAGACAGGGGGGCATCAGCCCCAGCATTTT.

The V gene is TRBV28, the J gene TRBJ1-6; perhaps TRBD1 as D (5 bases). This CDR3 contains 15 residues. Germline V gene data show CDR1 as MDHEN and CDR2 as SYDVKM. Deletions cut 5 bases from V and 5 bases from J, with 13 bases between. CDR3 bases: TGTGCCAGCAGTCCCCCGGGACCAGATAATTCACCCCTCCACTTT. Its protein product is CASSPPGPDNSPLHF.

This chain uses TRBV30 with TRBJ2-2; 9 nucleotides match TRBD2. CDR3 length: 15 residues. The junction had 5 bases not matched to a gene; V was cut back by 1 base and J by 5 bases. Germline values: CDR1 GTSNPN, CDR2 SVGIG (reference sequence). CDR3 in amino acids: CAWSAGSGRTGELFF. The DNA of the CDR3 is TGTGCCTGGAGTGCCGGTAGCGGGAGAACCGGGGAGCTGTTTTTT.

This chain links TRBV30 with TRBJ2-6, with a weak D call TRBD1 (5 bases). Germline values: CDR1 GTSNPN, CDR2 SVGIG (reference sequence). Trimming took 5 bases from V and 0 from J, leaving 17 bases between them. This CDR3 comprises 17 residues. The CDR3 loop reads CAWGSIEQASGANVLTF. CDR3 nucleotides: TGTGCCTGGGGAAGCATCGAACAGGCCTCTGGGGCCAACGTCCTGACTTTC.

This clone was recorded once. For the CDR3, the DNA is TGTGCCAGCATAATATATCTGGGAAGAAATGGCTACACCTTC. Encoded protein: CASIIYLGRNGYTF. The chain is built from TRBV2 and TRBJ1-2; D ambiguous. CDR1 is SNHLY, CDR2 FYNNEI, per germline. The CDR3 is 14 residues long. V lost 7 bases to trimming and J lost 6 bases, with 18 bases between them.

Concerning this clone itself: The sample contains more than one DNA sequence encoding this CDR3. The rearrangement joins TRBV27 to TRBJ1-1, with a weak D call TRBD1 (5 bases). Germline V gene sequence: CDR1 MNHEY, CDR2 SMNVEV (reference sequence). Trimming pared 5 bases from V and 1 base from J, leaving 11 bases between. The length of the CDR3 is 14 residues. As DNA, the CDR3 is TGTGCCAGCAGTCTGATCCAGGGGAACACTGAAGCTTTCTTT. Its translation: CASSLIQGNTEAFF.

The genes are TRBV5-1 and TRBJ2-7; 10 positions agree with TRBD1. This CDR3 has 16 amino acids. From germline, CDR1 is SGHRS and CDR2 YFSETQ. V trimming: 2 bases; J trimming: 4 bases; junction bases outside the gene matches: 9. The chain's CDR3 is CASSLERPGQGYEQYF. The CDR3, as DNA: TGCGCCAGCAGCTTAGAACGACCGGGACAGGGGTACGAGCAGTACTTC. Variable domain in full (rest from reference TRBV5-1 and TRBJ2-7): KAGVTQTPRYLIKTRGQQVTLSCSPISGHRSVSWYQQTPGQGLQFLFEYFSETQRNKGNFPGRFSGRQFSNSRSEMNVSTLELGDSALYLCASSLERPGQGYEQYFGPGTRLTVT.